This T cell receptor (beta chain) stems from a study of T cells in localized non-small cell lung cancer. The V and J ends lost 3 bases and 10 bases, in that order; junction bases with no gene match: 4. The CDR3 loop spans 14 amino acids. The germline V gene encodes CDR1 KGHSH and CDR2 LQKENI. Repertoires were generated with immunoSEQ multiplex PCR, while TCRdb's copy carries only in-frame clones and drops some. The sample includes fewer than 3,000 clones, roughly 40% of them seen just once. This receptor was taken from a male donor at least 60 years old with stage II squamous cell lung carcinoma. The chain carries TRBV18 and TRBJ1-6; 9 nucleotides match TRBD1. Sequencing was performed on lung tumor tissue, taken before any cancer treatment. CDR3 amino acids: CASSPGQGGSPLHF. As DNA, the CDR3 is TGTGCCAGCTCACCGGGACAGGGAGGATCACCCCTCCACTTT. The full variable domain, in which reference TRBV18 and TRBJ1-6 provide the parts outside the CDR3, is NAGVMQNPRHLVRRRGQEARLRCSPMKGHSHVYWYRQLPEEGLKFMVYLQKENIIDESGMPKERFSAEFPKEGPSILRIQQVVRGDSAAYFCASSPGQGGSPLHFGNGTRLTVT.